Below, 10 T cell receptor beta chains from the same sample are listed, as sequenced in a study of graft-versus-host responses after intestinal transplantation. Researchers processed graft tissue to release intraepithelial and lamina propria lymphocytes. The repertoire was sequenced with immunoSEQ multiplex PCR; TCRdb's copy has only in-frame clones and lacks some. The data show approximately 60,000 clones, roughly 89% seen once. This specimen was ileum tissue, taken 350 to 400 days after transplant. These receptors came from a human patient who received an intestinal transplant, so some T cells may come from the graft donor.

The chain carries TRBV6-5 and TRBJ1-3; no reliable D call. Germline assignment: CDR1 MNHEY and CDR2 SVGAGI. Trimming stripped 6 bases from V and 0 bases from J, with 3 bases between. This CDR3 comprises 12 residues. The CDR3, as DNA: TGTGCCAGCAGGGACTCTGGAAACACCATATATTTT. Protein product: CASRDSGNTIYF.

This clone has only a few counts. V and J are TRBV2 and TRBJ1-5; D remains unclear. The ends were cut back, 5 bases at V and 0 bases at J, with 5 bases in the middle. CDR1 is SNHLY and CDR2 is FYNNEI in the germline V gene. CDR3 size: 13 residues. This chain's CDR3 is CASSYDSNQPQHF. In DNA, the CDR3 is TGTGCCAGCAGTTACGATAGCAATCAGCCCCAGCATTTT.

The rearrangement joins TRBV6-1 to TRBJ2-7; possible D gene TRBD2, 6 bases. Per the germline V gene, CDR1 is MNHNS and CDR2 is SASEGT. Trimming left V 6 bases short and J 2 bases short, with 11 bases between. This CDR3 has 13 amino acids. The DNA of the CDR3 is TGTGCCAGCAGCATTAGCGGCCCCTACGAGCAGTACTTC. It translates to CASSISGPYEQYF.

CDR3 nucleotide sequence: TGTGCCAGCAGCTTAGGGGACGACTCCTACGAGCAGTACTTC. Translated, it gives CASSLGDDSYEQYF. The chain is built from TRBV7-6 and TRBJ2-7; tentatively, D is TRBD1 or TRBD2 (5 bases each). Trimming took 1 base from V and 0 from J, leaving 7 bases between them. Germline V CDR1 and CDR2: SGHVS, FNYEAQ. The CDR3 is made up of 14 amino acids.

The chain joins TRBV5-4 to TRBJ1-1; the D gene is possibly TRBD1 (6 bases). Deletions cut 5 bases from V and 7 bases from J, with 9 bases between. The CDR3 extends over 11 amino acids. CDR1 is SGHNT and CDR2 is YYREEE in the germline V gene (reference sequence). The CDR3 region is CASSKQGEAFF. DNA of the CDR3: TGTGCCAGCAGTAAACAGGGTGAAGCTTTCTTT.

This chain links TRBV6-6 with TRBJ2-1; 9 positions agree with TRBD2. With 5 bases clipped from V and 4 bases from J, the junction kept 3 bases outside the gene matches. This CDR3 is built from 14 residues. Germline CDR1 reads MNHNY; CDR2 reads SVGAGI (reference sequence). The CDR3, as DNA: TGTGCCAGCAGTATAGCGGGAGAGTACAATGAGCAGTTCTTC. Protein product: CASSIAGEYNEQFF.

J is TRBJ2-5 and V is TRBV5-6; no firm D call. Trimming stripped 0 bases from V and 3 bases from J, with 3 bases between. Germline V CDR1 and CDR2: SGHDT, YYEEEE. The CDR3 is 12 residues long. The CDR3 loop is CASSLEEETQYF. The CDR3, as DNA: TGTGCCAGCAGCTTGGAAGAAGAGACCCAGTACTTC.

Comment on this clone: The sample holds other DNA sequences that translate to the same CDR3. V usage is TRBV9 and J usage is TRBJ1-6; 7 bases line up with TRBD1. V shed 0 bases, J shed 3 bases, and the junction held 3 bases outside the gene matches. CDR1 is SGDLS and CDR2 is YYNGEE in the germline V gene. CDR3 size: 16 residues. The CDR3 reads CASSVEGDSYNSPLHF. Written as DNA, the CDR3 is TGTGCCAGCAGCGTAGAGGGGGACAGCTATAATTCACCCCTCCACTTT. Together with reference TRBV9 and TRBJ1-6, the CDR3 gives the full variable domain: DSGVTQTPKHLITATGQRVTLRCSPRSGDLSVYWYQQSLDQGLQFLIQYYNGEERAKGNILERFSAQQFPDLHSELNLSSLELGDSALYFCASSVEGDSYNSPLHFGNGTRLTVT.

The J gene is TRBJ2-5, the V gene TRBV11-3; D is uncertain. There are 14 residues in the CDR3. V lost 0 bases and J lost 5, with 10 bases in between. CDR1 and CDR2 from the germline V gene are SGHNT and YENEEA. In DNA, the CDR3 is TGTGCCAGCAGCTTAGATCCTGACTCGGAGACCCAGTACTTC. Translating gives CASSLDPDSETQYF. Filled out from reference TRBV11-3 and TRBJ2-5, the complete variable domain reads EAGVVQSPRYKIIEKKQPVAFWCNPISGHNTLYWYLQNLGQGPELLIRYENEEAVDDSQLPKDRFSAERLKGVDSTLKIQPAELGDSAVYLCASSLDPDSETQYFGPGTRLLVL.

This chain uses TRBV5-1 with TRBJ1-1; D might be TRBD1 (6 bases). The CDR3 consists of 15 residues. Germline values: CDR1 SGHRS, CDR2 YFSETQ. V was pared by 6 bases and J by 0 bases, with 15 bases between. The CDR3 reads CASTPTGTLNTEAFF. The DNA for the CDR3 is TGCGCCAGCACCCCCACCGGGACACTGAACACTGAAGCTTTCTTT.